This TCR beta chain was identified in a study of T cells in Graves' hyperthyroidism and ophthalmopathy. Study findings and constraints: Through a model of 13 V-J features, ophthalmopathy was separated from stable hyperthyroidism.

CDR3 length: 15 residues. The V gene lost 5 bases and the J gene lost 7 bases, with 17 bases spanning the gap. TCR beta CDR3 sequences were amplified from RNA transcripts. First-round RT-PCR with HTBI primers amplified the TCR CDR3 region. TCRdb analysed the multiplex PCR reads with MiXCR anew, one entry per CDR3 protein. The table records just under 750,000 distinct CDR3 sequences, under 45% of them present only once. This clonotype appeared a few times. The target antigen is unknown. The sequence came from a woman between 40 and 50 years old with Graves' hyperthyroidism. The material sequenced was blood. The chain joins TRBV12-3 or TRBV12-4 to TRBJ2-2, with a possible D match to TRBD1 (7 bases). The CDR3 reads CASSSSSGGIGELFF. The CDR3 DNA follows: TGTGCCAGCAGTAGTAGCTCAGGGGGGATCGGGGAGCTGTTTTTT.